A selection of T cell receptor beta chains follows, all from one sample in a study of blood T cells in healthy people across ages. From the 5' RACE reads, TCRdb called clonotypes with MiXCR, one entry per CDR3 protein. The data hold about 1.6 million distinct CDR3 sequences, with about 31% observed a single time. Material for sequencing was blood. All receptors derive from a woman between 25 and 40 years old in good health. CDR3s include the opening cysteine and the closing phenylalanine or tryptophan. The D gene is left open where the match is weak. A clone size is listed for some rows: how often the clone was seen (once, few, many), or a class if it is expanded.

V,size,J,D,CDR3,DNA
TRBV3-1,-,TRBJ2-3,TRBD1,CASSQLFGQGGTDTQYF,TGTGCCAGCAGCCAACTATTTGGACAGGGTGGAACAGATACGCAGTATTTT
TRBV10-3,few,TRBJ2-5,TRBD2,CAIRGDSGKETQYF,TGTGCCATCAGAGGCGATAGCGGGAAAGAGACCCAGTACTTC
TRBV6-2/TRBV6-3,-,TRBJ2-1,-,CASSYTWRGGPDEQFF,TGTGCCAGCAGTTACACCTGGAGGGGGGGCCCTGATGAGCAGTTCTTC
TRBV7-2,-,TRBJ2-7,TRBD1,CASSWGDRTVRQYF,TGTGCCAGCAGCTGGGGGGACAGGACCGTGAGGCAGTACTTC
TRBV6-4,-,TRBJ2-1,-,CASSDSSGGPGNEQFF,TGTGCCAGCAGTGACTCGAGTGGGGGGCCGGGTAATGAGCAGTTCTTC
TRBV6-5,-,TRBJ1-5,TRBD1,CASSFSQGTQPQHF,TGTGCCAGCAGTTTTTCACAGGGGACTCAGCCCCAGCATTTT
TRBV5-1,-,TRBJ2-3,TRBD2,CASSLATSGTADTQYF,TGCGCCAGCAGCTTGGCGACTAGCGGGACCGCAGATACGCAGTATTTT
TRBV28,-,TRBJ2-7,TRBD1,CASVDRGGYEQYF,TGTGCCAGCGTGGACAGGGGGGGCTACGAGCAGTACTTC
TRBV30,-,TRBJ2-7,-,CAWSVTGQQYF,TGTGCCTGGAGTGTTACAGGACAGCAGTACTTC
TRBV10-3,few,TRBJ2-1,TRBD2,CAITGTNSYNEQFF,TGTGCCATCACGGGGACTAACTCCTACAATGAGCAGTTCTTC
TRBV7-9,-,TRBJ2-3,TRBD2,CASSRLAGVTIDTQYF,TGTGCCAGCAGCCGACTAGCGGGAGTAACCATAGATACGCAGTATTTT
TRBV10-3,-,TRBJ2-5,-,CAISESFSQETQYF,TGTGCCATCAGTGAGTCGTTTTCTCAAGAGACCCAGTACTTC
TRBV2,-,TRBJ2-5,TRBD2,CASSDLGAGGETQYF,TGTGCCAGCAGTGACCTTGGGGCGGGGGGAGAGACCCAGTACTTC
TRBV7-3,few,TRBJ2-1,TRBD2,CASSPLGAGGYNEQFF,TGTGCCAGCAGCCCTCTCGGGGCGGGAGGGTACAATGAGCAGTTCTTC
TRBV29-1,few,TRBJ1-4,-,CSVRGNTNEKLFF,TGCAGCGTTCGTGGGAACACTAATGAAAAACTGTTTTTT
TRBV3-1,few,TRBJ2-1,-,CASSQDQRSSYNEQFF,TGTGCCAGCAGCCAAGATCAGAGGAGCTCCTACAATGAGCAGTTCTTC
TRBV5-1,many,TRBJ2-1,TRBD2,CASSSGLAGARQFF,TGCGCCAGCAGCTCCGGGCTAGCGGGAGCCAGACAGTTCTTC
TRBV20-1,few,TRBJ2-3,-,CSASSPGLSDTQYF,TGCAGTGCTAGTTCACCCGGACTGTCAGATACGCAGTATTTT
TRBV4-2,many,TRBJ2-5,-,CASSQLTGRGETQYF,TGTGCCAGCAGCCAGCTTACAGGACGGGGAGAGACCCAGTACTTC
TRBV5-6,-,TRBJ2-3,-,CASSSLGLAATDTQYF,TGTGCCAGCAGCTCCCTGGGGTTAGCGGCAACAGATACGCAGTATTTT
TRBV28,-,TRBJ2-7,TRBD2,CASTFGLAGTYEQYF,TGTGCCAGCACCTTCGGACTAGCGGGCACCTACGAGCAGTACTTC
TRBV28,-,TRBJ1-2,-,CASSLQESNGYTF,TGTGCCAGCAGTTTACAGGAGTCTAATGGCTACACCTTC
TRBV28,-,TRBJ1-2,-,CASSPQGPAGYGYIF,TGTGCCAGCAGTCCGCAGGGTCCGGCGGGCTATGGCTACATCTTC
TRBV29-1,-,TRBJ2-5,-,CSVAQGIPYERYF,-
TRBV4-1,many,TRBJ2-7,TRBD1,CASSPRGPISEQYF,TGCGCCAGCAGTCCCAGGGGGCCTATCTCGGAGCAGTACTTC
TRBV9,many,TRBJ1-2,-,CASSPSYTF,TGTGCCAGCAGCCCTTCCTACACCTTC
TRBV3-1,few,TRBJ2-4,TRBD1,CASSLRQGLAKNIQYF,TGTGCCAGCAGTTTACGACAGGGGCTAGCCAAAAACATTCAGTACTTC
TRBV20-1,-,TRBJ2-3,TRBD2,CSAGPAGTDTQYF,TGCAGTGCCGGTCCAGCGGGGACAGATACGCAGTATTTT